A selection of T cell receptor beta chains follows, all from one sample in a study of T cells in narcolepsy. Data came from immunoSEQ multiplex PCR; TCRdb stores just in-frame clones and leaves some out. The table shows tens of thousands of clones, with 90% to 95% occurring only once. Material: CD45RA- memory CD4+ T cells from PBMCs. The source of these receptors is a human donor with narcolepsy. Each CDR3 is given with its conserved first and last residue. The D gene is left open where the match is weak. The listing skips clone size in some rows; elsewhere it reads once, few, many or a size class.

j_call d_call v_call clone_size cdr3_aa cdr3_nt
TRBJ2-2 . TRBV18 . CASSPLTGESTGELFF TGTGCCAGCTCACCCCTAACGGGAGAGAGCACCGGGGAGCTGTTTTTT
TRBJ2-1 TRBD2 TRBV7-2 once CASSPAGTSAYNEQFF TGTGCCAGCAGCCCCGCCGGGACTAGCGCCTACAATGAGCAGTTCTTC
TRBJ2-2 . TRBV9 once CASSLASTGVNTGELLF TGTGCCAGCAGCCTAGCGTCGACGGGAGTAAACACCGGGGAGCTGCTTTTT
TRBJ1-5 . TRBV4-1 . CASSQQEGGNQPQHF TGCGCCAGCAGCCAACAGGAGGGGGGAAATCAGCCCCAGCATTTT
TRBJ2-7 . TRBV28 . CASTSGTRGYEQYF TGTGCCAGCACCTCCGGGACACGCGGCTACGAGCAGTACTTC
TRBJ1-1 . TRBV2 . CASSMGGEAFF TGTGCCAGCAGTATGGGCGGGGAAGCTTTCTTT
TRBJ1-1 TRBD1 TRBV27 . CASSLGTGGTEAFF TGTGCCAGCAGTTTAGGAACAGGGGGCACTGAAGCTTTCTTT
TRBJ2-1 TRBD2 TRBV7-9 . CASTRDQLADYSEQFF TGTGCCAGCACCCGAGATCAGCTAGCGGACTACAGTGAGCAGTTCTTC
TRBJ2-4 . TRBV30 . CAWSPGAKNIQYF TGTGCCTGGAGCCCGGGAGCCAAAAACATTCAGTACTTC
TRBJ2-7 TRBD2 TRBV7-9 . CASSLWARTSGHYEQYF TGTGCCAGCAGCTTATGGGCCAGGACTAGCGGGCACTACGAGCAGTACTTC
TRBJ1-1 . TRBV30 . CAWSVKGRSTETEAFF TGTGCCTGGAGTGTAAAGGGTCGGTCCACGGAGACTGAAGCTTTCTTT
TRBJ2-2 . TRBV19 few CASWETTNTGELFF TGTGCCAGTTGGGAGACTACGAACACCGGGGAGCTGTTTTTT
TRBJ1-2 . TRBV18 . CASSPTETLGGYTF TGTGCCAGCTCTCCGACAGAGACTTTAGGTGGCTACACCTTC
TRBJ2-7 . TRBV12-1 . CASRNLYRLGAGVFFPYEQYF TGTGCCAGCAGAAACCTCTACCGCCTAGGAGCGGGAGTGTTTTTCCCCTACGAGCAGTACTTC
TRBJ2-5 TRBD2 TRBV5-6 . CASSLGLAGKEETQYF TGTGCCAGCAGCTTGGGCCTAGCGGGCAAGGAAGAGACCCAGTACTTC
TRBJ1-5 . TRBV6-1 . CASSAGFGNQPQHF TGTGCCAGCAGTGCAGGATTTGGCAATCAGCCCCAGCATTTT
TRBJ1-5 . TRBV6-5 . CASSITGTPYQPQHF TGTGCCAGCAGCATAACAGGGACCCCCTATCAGCCCCAGCATTTT
TRBJ2-3 TRBD2 TRBV11-2 . CASSFGGNTQYF TGTGCCAGCAGCTTCGGGGGGAACACGCAGTATTTT
TRBJ2-7 TRBD1 TRBV9 . CASSPDRVSGEQYF TGTGCCAGCAGCCCCGACAGGGTGAGCGGCGAGCAGTACTTC
TRBJ2-7 TRBD2 TRBV2 . CASSEGRERGHEQYF TGTGCCAGCAGTGAAGGGCGGGAGAGGGGTCACGAGCAGTACTTC
TRBJ1-2 . TRBV5-1 . CASSEAANYGYTF TGCGCCAGCTCCGAAGCGGCTAACTATGGCTACACCTTC
TRBJ1-4 . TRBV5-1 . CASSLGGALNEKLFF TGCGCCAGCAGCTTGGGGGGGGCGCTCAATGAAAAACTGTTTTTT
TRBJ1-2 . TRBV30 . CAWSVKGVQWIHLYGYTF TGTGCCTGGAGTGTAAAAGGGGTACAGTGGATACACCTCTATGGCTACACCTTC
TRBJ2-3 . TRBV5-4 . CASSNGPLDGGATQYF TGTGCCAGCAGCAATGGGCCACTCGACGGGGGCGCGACGCAGTATTTT
TRBJ1-1 . TRBV30 . CAWSGQGNTEAFF TGTGCCTGGAGTGGCCAGGGGAACACTGAAGCTTTCTTT
TRBJ1-1 . TRBV7-9 . CASSYQGGTEAFF TGTGCCAGCAGTTACCAGGGTGGCACTGAAGCTTTCTTT
TRBJ2-3 . TRBV19 . CASRPPFLGDTQYF TGTGCCAGTAGACCCCCCTTCCTGGGGGATACGCAGTATTTT
TRBJ1-2 . TRBV6-6 . CASSPGAANYGYTF TGTGCCAGCAGCCCCGGAGCAGCTAACTATGGCTACACCTTC
TRBJ2-3 TRBD2 TRBV12-5 . CASGPGTSGRTDTQYF TGTGCTAGTGGTCCCGGGACTAGCGGGAGAACAGATACGCAGTATTTT
TRBJ2-7 TRBD2 TRBV7-2 . CASRSGGSSYEQYF TGTGCCAGCAGGAGTGGCGGGAGTTCCTACGAGCAGTACTTC
TRBJ2-1 . TRBV12-1 . CASSFAQGLQGSPYNEQFF TGTGCCAGCAGCTTTGCTCAAGGACTGCAGGGGAGCCCCTACAATGAGCAGTTCTTC
TRBJ2-1 . TRBV4-1 . CASSQLTQGNEQFF TGCGCCAGCAGCCAGCTTACCCAGGGCAATGAGCAGTTCTTC
TRBJ1-1 . TRBV2 . CASGGQRDTEAFF TGTGCCAGCGGAGGCCAAAGGGACACTGAAGCTTTCTTT
TRBJ2-7 TRBD2 TRBV5-1 . CASSSRGAGGGTEQYF TGCGCCAGCAGCTCCCGGGGAGCGGGAGGCGGGACCGAGCAGTACTTC
TRBJ2-7 . TRBV21-1 . CASSKALKSSGPNSYEQYF TGTGCCAGCAGCAAAGCCCTAAAGTCTAGCGGGCCGAACTCCTACGAGCAGTACTTC
TRBJ1-2 TRBD1 TRBV7-2 . CASSTNRGRTNYGYTF TGTGCCAGCAGCACGAACAGGGGCCGCACTAACTATGGCTACACCTTC